These T cell receptor beta chains were read from a single sample in a study of chemoradiotherapy in HPV16-positive cancers. The table came from immunoSEQ multiplex PCR; TCRdb's copy has only in-frame clones and leaves some out. The table includes roughly 5,400 clones, 85% to 95% detected once. Sample collection was performed from a patient who underwent chemoradiotherapy. The receptors derive from a human donor with HPV-associated anogenital cancer. Each CDR3 is given with its conserved first and last residue. D genes are given only for firm matches. Expanded clones are given a class, and other clones once, few, many or no size at all.

TRBJ2-7 | . | . | TRBV6-1 | TGTGCCAGCAGCGCGGGCTACGAGCAGTACTTC | CASSAGYEQYF
TRBJ2-3 | . | . | TRBV27 | TGTGCCAGCAGTTTACGGGGCAGGGGGGGCACAGATACGCAGTATTTT | CASSLRGRGGTDTQYF
TRBJ2-1 | . | . | TRBV11-3 | TGTGCCAGCAGCTTGGGGGGACCGCTTTACAATGAGCAGTTCTTC | CASSLGGPLYNEQFF
TRBJ2-3 | . | TRBD2 | TRBV5-1 | TGCGCCAGCAGCTTATCCGGGACTAGCGGGGGAGCAGATACGCAGTATTTT | CASSLSGTSGGADTQYF
TRBJ1-2 | . | . | TRBV6-5 | TGTGCCAGCAGTTACTCCGGGGGAGGCTACACCTTC | CASSYSGGGYTF
TRBJ1-4 | . | . | TRBV5-6 | TGTGCCAGCAGCTTGGCCCCGGGGAGAACTAATGAAAAACTGTTTTTT | CASSLAPGRTNEKLFF
TRBJ1-5 | large | TRBD1 | TRBV6-1 | TGTGCCAGCAGTGAACCCCAGGGGGCCTCTGAACCCCAGCATTTT | CASSEPQGASEPQHF
TRBJ2-7 | once | TRBD2 | TRBV5-1 | TGCGCCAGCAGCTTGGTCGACCCCGGGACTAGCGAGCAGTACTTC | CASSLVDPGTSEQYF
TRBJ2-7 | . | . | TRBV7-6 | TGTGCCAGCAGCTTACCGGGACGGCCATACGAGCAGTACTTC | CASSLPGRPYEQYF
TRBJ2-1 | . | . | TRBV20-1 | TGCAGTGCTGGCCTCGGACAGAAGCAGTTCTTC | CSAGLGQKQFF